This paragraph reports one T cell receptor (beta chain). What it binds is not known. Germline CDR1 reads DFQATT; CDR2 reads SNEGSKA (reference sequence). The V and J ends lost 6 bases and 3 bases respectively, with 14 bases between them. This CDR3 has 13 amino acids. The authors reverse transcribed about 0.45 to 1 ug RNA with random hexamers. From the immunoSEQ multiplex PCR reads, TCRdb called clonotypes with MiXCR, one entry per CDR3 protein. The sample comprises roughly 100,000 distinct CDR3 sequences, approximately 95% of which are singletons, and 0.41% rests with the top ten. The data were taken from a study of CD8 T cells in Susac syndrome. Study-wide findings and caveats: The study's TCR sequencing and HLA analysis covered a relatively small number of individuals, and the study acknowledged this.

Specimen: CD8+ T cells from PBMCs. The TCR comes from a human donor with Susac syndrome. The chain combines TRBV20-1 with TRBJ1-1; perhaps TRBD1 as D (5 bases). CDR3 protein: CSANRGGHTEAFF. DNA for the CDR3: TGCAGTGCCAACCGCGGGGGACACACTGAAGCTTTCTTT.